This entry is about one T cell receptor (beta chain). These data originate in a study of control samples from healthy donors and cancer patients. Trimming removed 1 base at V and 0 bases at J, with 14 bases between. This CDR3 has 17 amino acids. Per germline, CDR1 SGHRS and CDR2 YFSETQ. Generated by immunoSEQ multiplex PCR, the TCRdb table keeps only in-frame clones and is missing some. The data contain about 53,000 clones, about 90% of them singletons. The sequencing sample was made of PBMCs. The receptor's source is a man in his 60s with head and neck cancer. This chain connects TRBV5-1 to TRBJ1-3, with a tentative D call TRBD1 (6 bases). CDR3 amino acids: CASSLNLRGSSGNTIYF. The CDR3 DNA follows: TGCGCCAGCAGCTTGAACCTCAGGGGCTCCTCTGGAAACACCATATATTTT.